The present T cell receptor (beta chain) was sequenced within a study of T cell repertoires in cytomegalovirus infection. Details on this clonotype: Its antigen remains unknown.

Whole-study results and caveats: HLA-C-restricted, CMV-specific TCR beta clonotypes were dominant ex vivo.

TCRdb independently ran MiXCR on the reads; one entry per CDR3 protein. Here the sample spans under 150,000 distinct CDR3 sequences, more than 20% being singletons. The CDR3 consists of 14 residues. Per the germline V gene, CDR1 is SGHNT and CDR2 is YYREEE (reference sequence). V shed 4 bases, J shed 7 bases, and the junction held 6 bases outside the gene matches. The chain couples TRBV5-4 to TRBJ2-2, with TRBD1 identical over 8 bases. The sample comprised PBMCs, sequenced either directly or after in vitro stimulation (not recorded which). This TCR derives from a human donor in good health (CMV status not recorded). Some clones in this sample may be carry-over from other donors' samples. The CDR3 DNA is TGTGCCAGCAGCCTGGACAGGGTTCACGGGGAGCTGTTTTTT. Amino acids: CASSLDRVHGELFF.